Following are 18 T cell receptor beta chains from one sample sequenced in a study of long-term antiretroviral therapy in people with HIV. Running of the v3.0 immunoSEQ assay took place at survey level. Sequenced by immunoSEQ multiplex PCR; TCRdb stores in-frame clones only, minus some. Of 28,000 or so clones listed, about 93% were seen once; the top ten hold about 9.3%. The sequencing used unsorted PBMCs, collected 6.2 years after starting antiretroviral therapy. The receptors were sampled from a man in his forties or fifties with HIV.

The chain combines TRBV4-2 with TRBJ2-7, with a tentative D call TRBD2 (5 bases). Trimming cost V 0 bases and J 10 bases, with 22 bases left between them. The length of the CDR3 is 16 residues. The V gene's germline CDR1 is LGHNA and CDR2 YNFKEQ. CDR3 sequence: CASSQEIASRPSVQYF. As DNA, the CDR3 is TGTGCCAGCAGCCAAGAAATTGCTAGCCGGCCGTCTGTACAGTACTTC.

The chain employs TRBV9 and TRBJ2-3; 8 positions agree with TRBD1. Germline CDR1 is SGDLS and CDR2 is YYNGEE. The CDR3 runs to 16 residues. Losses at the gene ends were 4 bases for V and 0 bases for J; bases not matched to a gene: 7. CDR3 sequence reads: CASSPGDRMSTDTQYF. Written as DNA, the CDR3 is TGTGCCAGCAGCCCGGGGGACAGGATGAGCACAGATACGCAGTATTTT.

This chain joins TRBV4-3 and TRBJ2-3; 8 bases fit TRBD2. The trim removed 2 bases at V and 4 bases at J, leaving 5 bases unmatched. CDR3 size: 15 residues. The germline V gene has CDR1 LGHNA and CDR2 YSLEER. This CDR3 is CASSQLSGSPDTQYF. For the CDR3, the DNA is TGCGCCAGCAGCCAACTCAGCGGGAGTCCAGATACGCAGTATTTT.

The rearrangement links TRBV6-5 to TRBJ2-7; 9 bases match TRBD1. The CDR3 extends over 13 amino acids. CDR1 and CDR2 (germline): MNHEY, SVGAGI. The ends lost 4 bases at V and 4 bases at J; junction bases unmatched: 2. CDR3: CASSWGQGYEQYF. Written as DNA, the CDR3 is TGTGCCAGCAGTTGGGGACAGGGTTACGAGCAGTACTTC.

V and J are TRBV14 and TRBJ2-2; D gene ambiguous. Looked up from germline, CDR1 is SGHDN and CDR2 is FVKESK. The CDR3 has 13 residues. Trimming took 2 bases from V and 6 from J, leaving 7 bases between them. The CDR3 sequence is CASSQYQPGELFF. The CDR3 coding sequence is TGTGCCAGCAGCCAATACCAACCCGGGGAGCTGTTTTTT.

The chain links TRBV4-1 to TRBJ2-1; 11 bases line up with TRBD1. Germline-derived CDR1 and CDR2 are MGHRA and YSYEKL. CDR3 length equals 15 residues. The trim removed 5 bases at V and 4 bases at J, leaving 4 bases unmatched. CDR3 loop: CASSSGQGGYNEQFF. The CDR3 region has the DNA TGCGCCAGCAGCTCGGGACAGGGGGGATACAATGAGCAGTTCTTC.

The chain recombines TRBV19 with TRBJ1-2; tentative D call: TRBD1 (5 bases). V was cut by 4 bases and J by 4 bases, with 13 bases left in between. The CDR3 covers 14 residues. Germline V gene sequence: CDR1 LNHDA, CDR2 SQIVND (reference sequence). CDR3 in amino acids: CASSTAFQGYGYTF. For the CDR3, the DNA is TGTGCCAGTAGTACCGCCTTCCAGGGCTATGGCTACACCTTC.

This clone appeared a few times. The chain has TRBV7-3 and TRBJ1-6; TRBD1 matches at 8 bases. The CDR3 consists of 15 residues. Germline assignment: CDR1 SGHTA and CDR2 FQGTGA. V shed 4 bases and J 5 bases; nucleotides not matched to a gene: 4. CDR3 protein: CASSSTGGNNSPLHF. The CDR3 DNA reads TGTGCCAGCAGCTCAACAGGGGGTAATAATTCACCCCTCCACTTT. Using reference TRBV7-3 and TRBJ1-6 for the parts outside the CDR3, the full variable domain is GAGVSQTPSNKVTEKGKYVELRCDPISGHTALYWYRQSLGQGPEFLIYFQGTGAADDSGLPNDRFFAVRPEGSVSTLKIQRTERGDSAVYLCASSSTGGNNSPLHFGNGTRLTVT.

The chain employs TRBV28 and TRBJ1-2, with D perhaps TRBD1 (5 bases). The germline V and J ends were trimmed by 5 bases and 5 bases, with 12 bases remaining between them. CDR3 length: 13 amino acids. CDR1 MDHEN and CDR2 SYDVKM come from the germline V gene. DNA for the CDR3: TGTGCCAGCAGTCAGGGACGGCAATATGGCTACACCTTC. It codes for CASSQGRQYGYTF.

V usage is TRBV2 and J usage is TRBJ2-1; the D is unclear. CDR1 is SNHLY and CDR2 is FYNNEI in the germline V gene. V was pared by 6 bases and J by 0 bases, with 12 bases between. This CDR3 is 15 amino acids long. CDR3 coding DNA: TGTGCCAGCAGCCGGGCTAGTAGCTCCTACAATGAGCAGTTCTTC. Translation: CASSRASSSYNEQFF. Based on the CDR3 plus reference TRBV2 and TRBJ2-1, the full variable domain is EPEVTQTPSHQVTQMGQEVILRCVPISNHLYFYWYRQILGQKVEFLVSFYNNEISEKSEIFDDQFSVERPDGSNFTLKIRSTKLEDSAMYFCASSRASSSYNEQFFGPGTRLTVL.

This chain connects TRBV7-2 to TRBJ2-5; no clear D. Germline V gives CDR1 SGHTA, CDR2 FQGNSA. The CDR3 has 12 residues. V dropped 1 base and J dropped 5 bases, with 5 bases sitting between them. CDR3 loop: CASSLVVETQYF. The CDR3 DNA reads TGTGCCAGCAGCTTAGTTGTGGAGACCCAGTACTTC.

J is TRBJ2-3 and V is TRBV11-2; D gene ambiguous. The CDR3 sequence is 15 residues long. Looked up from germline, CDR1 is SGHAT and CDR2 is FQNNGV. V lost 0 bases, J lost 2 bases, and 9 bases lay in between. CDR3 sequence: CASSLDGRPTDTQYF. CDR3 bases: TGTGCCAGCAGCTTAGACGGTAGGCCCACAGATACGCAGTATTTT.

J is TRBJ2-5 and V is TRBV7-9, with TRBD2 identical over 8 bases. Germline CDR1 and CDR2: SEHNR and FQNEAQ (reference sequence). V gave up 5 bases and J gave up 5 bases; unmatched junction bases: 10. The length of the CDR3 is 15 residues. The CDR3 protein is CASSPPGGAWETQYF. The DNA for the CDR3 is TGTGCCAGCAGCCCCCCGGGGGGGGCATGGGAGACCCAGTACTTC.

The chain uses TRBV25-1 and TRBJ1-2, with D perhaps TRBD1 (6 bases). V was shortened by 5 bases and J by 8 bases, with 18 bases between the two germline ends. CDR3 length: 14 amino acids. Germline assignment: CDR1 MGHDK and CDR2 SYGVNS. CDR3 protein: CASSPLVQGQGYTF. The CDR3 nucleotides are TGTGCCAGCAGTCCCTTAGTTCAGGGGCAAGGCTACACCTTC.

The rearrangement uses TRBV6-5 and TRBJ2-5; possibly TRBD1 for D (5 bases). This CDR3 comprises 13 residues. CDR1 is MNHEY and CDR2 is SVGAGI in the germline V gene. V lost 3 bases, J lost 1 base, and 6 bases lay in between. CDR3 DNA sequence: TGTGCCAGCAGTTATAGGGGCCAAGAGACCCAGTACTTC. The encoded protein is CASSYRGQETQYF.

The chain has TRBV11-2 and TRBJ2-5; D uncertain. The ends were cut back, 0 bases at V and 1 base at J, with 6 bases in the middle. CDR1 is SGHAT, CDR2 FQNNGV, per germline. CDR3 length: 14 residues. The CDR3 DNA reads as TGTGCCAGCAGCTTAGAACCCAGCCAAGAGACCCAGTACTTC. The encoded protein is CASSLEPSQETQYF.

This clone was recorded only once. The rearrangement joins TRBV4-1 to TRBJ1-6; possible D gene TRBD1, 5 bases. The germline CDR1 and CDR2 sequences are MGHRA and YSYEKL. The CDR3 runs to 14 residues. The V end was cut by 3 bases, the J end by 10 bases, with 13 bases between. In nucleotides, the CDR3 is TGCGCCAGCAGCCACGGGGAGGCAGGGTCACCCCTCCACTTT. It yields the protein CASSHGEAGSPLHF.

The chain has TRBV6-5 and TRBJ1-5; 10 bases line up with TRBD1. CDR3 size: 16 residues. Germline V gives CDR1 MNHEY, CDR2 SVGAGI. V gave up 4 bases and J gave up 3 bases; unmatched junction bases: 6. The chain's CDR3 is CASSSTGGLLNQPQHF. As DNA, the CDR3 is TGTGCCAGCAGTTCGACAGGGGGCCTCCTCAATCAGCCCCAGCATTTT.